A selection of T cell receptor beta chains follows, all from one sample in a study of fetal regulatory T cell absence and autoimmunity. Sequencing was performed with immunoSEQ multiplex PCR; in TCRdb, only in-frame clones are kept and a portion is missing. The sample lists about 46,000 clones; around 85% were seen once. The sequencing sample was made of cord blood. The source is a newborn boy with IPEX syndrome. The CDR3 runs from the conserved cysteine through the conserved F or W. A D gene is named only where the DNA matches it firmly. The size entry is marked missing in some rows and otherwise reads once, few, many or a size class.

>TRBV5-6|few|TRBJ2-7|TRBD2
CASSFPASGEQYF
TGTGCCAGCAGCTTCCCGGCTAGCGGCGAGCAGTACTTC
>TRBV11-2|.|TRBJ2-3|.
CASSFPYTQYF
TGTGCCAGCAGCTTCCCGTATACGCAGTATTTT
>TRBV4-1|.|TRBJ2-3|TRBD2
CASSPPRLAGGADTQYF
TGCGCCAGCAGCCCTCCAAGACTAGCGGGAGGAGCAGATACGCAGTATTTT
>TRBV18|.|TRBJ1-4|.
CASSPRGGEKLFF
TGTGCCAGCTCACCACGGGGGGGTGAAAAACTGTTTTTT
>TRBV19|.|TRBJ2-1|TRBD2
CASSIRGLAGPPTNEQFF
TGTGCCAGTAGTATAAGAGGGTTAGCGGGGCCGCCCACCAATGAGCAGTTCTTC
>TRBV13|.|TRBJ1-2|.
CASSLGVGAGENGYTF
TGTGCCAGCAGCTTAGGAGTTGGGGCAGGGGAGAATGGCTACACCTTC
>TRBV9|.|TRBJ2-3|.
CASSVAGSTDTQYF
TGTGCCAGCAGCGTAGCGGGCAGCACAGATACGCAGTATTTT
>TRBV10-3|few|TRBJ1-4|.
CAIRGGTNEKLFF
TGTGCCATCAGAGGGGGAACTAATGAAAAACTGTTTTTT
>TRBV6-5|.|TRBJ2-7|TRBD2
CASGTSGSYEQYF
TGTGCCAGCGGGACTAGCGGTTCCTACGAGCAGTACTTC
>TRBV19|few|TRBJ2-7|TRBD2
CASSPRAGESYEQYF
TGTGCCAGTAGTCCCCGAGCGGGAGAGTCCTACGAGCAGTACTTC
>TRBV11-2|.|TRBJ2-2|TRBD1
CASSLGGRGTGELFF
TGTGCCAGCAGCTTAGGGGGCAGGGGGACCGGGGAGCTGTTTTTT
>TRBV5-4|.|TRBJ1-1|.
CASSFRGRTEAFF
TGTGCCAGCAGCTTTCGGGGGCGAACTGAAGCTTTCTTT
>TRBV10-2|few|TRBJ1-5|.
CASSEGMAMGNQPQHF
TGCGCCAGCAGTGAAGGGATGGCAATGGGCAATCAGCCCCAGCATTTT
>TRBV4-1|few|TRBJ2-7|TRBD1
CASSQGTGPYYEQYF
TGCGCCAGCAGCCAAGGGACAGGGCCCTACTACGAGCAGTACTTC
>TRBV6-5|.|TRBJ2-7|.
CASSYAGNPSYEQYF
TGTGCCAGCAGTTACGCAGGAAACCCAAGCTACGAGCAGTACTTC
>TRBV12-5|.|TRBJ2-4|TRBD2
CASGLVLAGGKAKNIQYF
TGTGCTAGTGGTTTGGTACTAGCGGGGGGCAAAGCCAAAAACATTCAGTACTTC